This TCR beta chain is from a study of T cell repertoires in cytomegalovirus infection. TCRdb reprocessed the reads via MiXCR and lists one record per CDR3 protein. The table has hundreds of thousands of distinct CDR3 sequences, roughly 43% seen once; the top ten hold about 41%. About this clonotype: Antigen: not known. Since no conserved phenylalanine or tryptophan closes the CDR3, a read error is the likely cause.

Trimming took 4 bases from V and 5 from J; bases not matched to a gene: 4. Germline V CDR1 and CDR2: MNHNY, SVGAGI (reference sequence). CDR3 length: 14 residues. The source is a human donor in good health (CMV status not recorded). Some clones in this sample may be carry-over from other donors' samples. Specimen: cultured PBMCs, collected from culture after CMV antigen stimulation. The chain combines TRBV6-6 with TRBJ2-5; TRBD1 matches at 10 bases. The CDR3 DNA reads TGTGCCAGCAGTTTCGGACAGGGGGGGGAGACCCAGTACTCC. Its translation is CASSFGQGGETQYS.